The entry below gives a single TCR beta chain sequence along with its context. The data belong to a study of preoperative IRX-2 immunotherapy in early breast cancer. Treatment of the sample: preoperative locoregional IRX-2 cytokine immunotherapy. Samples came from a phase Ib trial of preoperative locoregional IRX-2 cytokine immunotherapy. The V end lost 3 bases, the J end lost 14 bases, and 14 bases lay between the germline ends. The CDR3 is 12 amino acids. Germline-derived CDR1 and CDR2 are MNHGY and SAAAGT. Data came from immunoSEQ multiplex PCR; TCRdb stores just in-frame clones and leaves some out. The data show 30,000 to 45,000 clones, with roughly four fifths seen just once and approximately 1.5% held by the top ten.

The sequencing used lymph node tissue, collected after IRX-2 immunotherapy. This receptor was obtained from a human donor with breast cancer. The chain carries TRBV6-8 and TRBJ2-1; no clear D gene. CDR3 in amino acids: CASSYRLSPKFF. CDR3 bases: TGTGCCAGCAGTTATAGACTTAGCCCAAAGTTCTTC.